These T cell receptor beta chains were read from a single sample in a study of CD8 T cells in Susac syndrome. TCRdb reanalysed the immunoSEQ multiplex PCR reads using MiXCR and keeps one entry per CDR3 protein. Seen here are 200,000 or so distinct CDR3 sequences, about 95% observed once, and the top ten hold 0.093%. Sequenced sample: CD4+ T cells from PBMCs. These receptors were obtained from a human donor with multiple sclerosis. The CDR3 runs from the conserved cysteine through the conserved F or W. Each record gives: D gene, clone size, V gene, J gene, CDR3 DNA, CDR3 protein. D genes are given only for firm matches. Only some rows state a clone size, as once, few, many or a class for expanded clones.

d_call: .; clone_size: .; v_call: TRBV3-1; j_call: TRBJ1-2; cdr3_nt: TGTGCCAGCAGCCAAGATCGGACGGAACCCGGCTACACCTTC; cdr3_aa: CASSQDRTEPGYTF
d_call: TRBD2; clone_size: .; v_call: TRBV12-3/TRBV12-4; j_call: TRBJ2-1; cdr3_nt: TGTGCCAGCAGCCGCAGCGGGAGGGCCGAAGAGCAGTTCTTC; cdr3_aa: CASSRSGRAEEQFF
d_call: TRBD1; clone_size: .; v_call: TRBV5-1; j_call: TRBJ1-1; cdr3_nt: TGCGCCAGCAGCCCGGACAGGGTGAACACTGAAGCTTTCTTT; cdr3_aa: CASSPDRVNTEAFF
d_call: TRBD1; clone_size: .; v_call: TRBV2; j_call: TRBJ1-1; cdr3_nt: TGTGCCAGCAGTCTATACAGGGGAGCCATGAACACTGAAGCTTTCTTT; cdr3_aa: CASSLYRGAMNTEAFF
d_call: .; clone_size: .; v_call: TRBV5-6; j_call: TRBJ1-6; cdr3_nt: TGTGCCAGCAGCTCCGGGACATTAAATTCACCCCTCCACTTT; cdr3_aa: CASSSGTLNSPLHF
d_call: .; clone_size: .; v_call: TRBV20-1; j_call: TRBJ1-1; cdr3_nt: TGCAGTGCCCGGACGGACACCTCGAACACTGAAGCTTTCTTT; cdr3_aa: CSARTDTSNTEAFF
d_call: .; clone_size: .; v_call: TRBV3-1; j_call: TRBJ1-1; cdr3_nt: TGTGCCAGCAGCCAGGGTGGGACCCACGAAGCTTTCTTT; cdr3_aa: CASSQGGTHEAFF
d_call: .; clone_size: .; v_call: TRBV29-1; j_call: TRBJ2-7; cdr3_nt: TGCAGCGTCCTCCTTGGGGGATGGGACGAGCAGTACTTC; cdr3_aa: CSVLLGGWDEQYF
d_call: .; clone_size: .; v_call: TRBV20-1; j_call: TRBJ2-1; cdr3_nt: TGCAGTGCCGAGGGCTCCTACAATGAGCAGTTCTTC; cdr3_aa: CSAEGSYNEQFF
d_call: TRBD1; clone_size: .; v_call: TRBV30; j_call: TRBJ1-5; cdr3_nt: TGTGCCTGGAGTACCGGGACAGCGAATCAGCCCCAGCATTTT; cdr3_aa: CAWSTGTANQPQHF
d_call: TRBD2; clone_size: .; v_call: TRBV29-1; j_call: TRBJ2-2; cdr3_nt: TGCAGCGTTGTGCTTAGCGGGAGAGGGGGCACCGGGGAGCTGTTTTTT; cdr3_aa: CSVVLSGRGGTGELFF
d_call: .; clone_size: .; v_call: TRBV5-1; j_call: TRBJ2-7; cdr3_nt: TGCGCCAGCAGCTTGTCGTCAGACAGGCCATCCTACGAGCAGTACTTC; cdr3_aa: CASSLSSDRPSYEQYF
d_call: TRBD1; clone_size: .; v_call: TRBV7-8; j_call: TRBJ1-2; cdr3_nt: TGTGCCAGCAGCTCGACAGGGGGCTATTATGGCTACACCTTC; cdr3_aa: CASSSTGGYYGYTF
d_call: TRBD2; clone_size: .; v_call: TRBV12-3/TRBV12-4; j_call: TRBJ2-7; cdr3_nt: TGTGCCAGCAGTTCCACGGGAGGGCCCCGGGAGCAGTACTTC; cdr3_aa: CASSSTGGPREQYF
d_call: TRBD2; clone_size: .; v_call: TRBV4-1; j_call: TRBJ2-7; cdr3_nt: TGCGCCAGCAGCCAATTATTAGCGGGAGGGGGCGAGCAGTACTTC; cdr3_aa: CASSQLLAGGGEQYF
d_call: .; clone_size: .; v_call: TRBV5-6; j_call: TRBJ2-3; cdr3_nt: TGTGCCAGCAGCTTTGGTCGGGATACGCAGTATTTT; cdr3_aa: CASSFGRDTQYF
d_call: .; clone_size: once; v_call: TRBV10-3; j_call: TRBJ1-1; cdr3_nt: TGTGCCAGACGACAGGATTTGAACACTGAAGCTTTCTTT; cdr3_aa: CARRQDLNTEAFF
d_call: TRBD2; clone_size: .; v_call: TRBV20-1; j_call: TRBJ2-7; cdr3_nt: TGCAGTGCTAGAGATTCATCAGCGGGAGACTACGAGCAGTACTTC; cdr3_aa: CSARDSSAGDYEQYF
d_call: .; clone_size: .; v_call: TRBV30; j_call: TRBJ2-2; cdr3_nt: TGTGCCTGGAGTGAAATCCTGACCGGGGAGCTGTTTTTT; cdr3_aa: CAWSEILTGELFF
d_call: TRBD2; clone_size: once; v_call: TRBV5-1; j_call: TRBJ2-1; cdr3_nt: TGCGCCAGCAGCCCGGTAGCGGGAAGCTACAATGAGCAGTTCTTC; cdr3_aa: CASSPVAGSYNEQFF
d_call: .; clone_size: .; v_call: TRBV5-1; j_call: TRBJ1-4; cdr3_nt: TGCGCCAGCAGCTTCGCAGACCCAACTAATGAAAAACTGTTTTTT; cdr3_aa: CASSFADPTNEKLFF
d_call: .; clone_size: .; v_call: TRBV9; j_call: TRBJ2-5; cdr3_nt: TGTGCCAGCAGCCCCACTTCCCGGGGCGGAGAGACCCAGTACTTC; cdr3_aa: CASSPTSRGGETQYF
d_call: .; clone_size: once; v_call: TRBV29-1; j_call: TRBJ2-6; cdr3_nt: TGCAGCGTTGGAGGTCGAGTTAGGGGAACAGGGGCCAACGTCCTGACTTTC; cdr3_aa: CSVGGRVRGTGANVLTF
d_call: .; clone_size: .; v_call: TRBV7-9; j_call: TRBJ2-1; cdr3_nt: TGTGCCAGCAGCTTCCTAGTGAGTTCCTACAATGAGCAGTTCTTC; cdr3_aa: CASSFLVSSYNEQFF
d_call: TRBD1; clone_size: .; v_call: TRBV20-1; j_call: TRBJ1-3; cdr3_nt: TGCAGTGCTTGGACAGGGACTGGAAACACCATATATTTT; cdr3_aa: CSAWTGTGNTIYF
d_call: .; clone_size: .; v_call: TRBV4-2; j_call: TRBJ1-5; cdr3_nt: TGTGCCAGCAGCCAAGAAGCGGTGCAGCCCCAGCATTTT; cdr3_aa: CASSQEAVQPQHF
d_call: .; clone_size: .; v_call: TRBV9; j_call: TRBJ2-7; cdr3_nt: TGTGCCAGCAGCGTAACCGGCGGGACCGAGCAGTACTTC; cdr3_aa: CASSVTGGTEQYF
d_call: .; clone_size: .; v_call: TRBV29-1; j_call: TRBJ2-7; cdr3_nt: TGCAGCGTTGTAAGGACAGGAGGGATTTACGAGCAGTACTTC; cdr3_aa: CSVVRTGGIYEQYF
d_call: TRBD1; clone_size: .; v_call: TRBV7-9; j_call: TRBJ1-1; cdr3_nt: TGTGCCAGCAGCTCAACGGGACAGCCGAACACTGAAGCTTTCTTT; cdr3_aa: CASSSTGQPNTEAFF
d_call: .; clone_size: .; v_call: TRBV29-1; j_call: TRBJ1-1; cdr3_nt: TGCAGCGTCGACCGGGACTTAAACACTGAAGCTTTCTTT; cdr3_aa: CSVDRDLNTEAFF
d_call: .; clone_size: .; v_call: TRBV7-8; j_call: TRBJ2-4; cdr3_nt: TGTGCCAGCAGCTTATCCGGCAACATTCAGTACTTC; cdr3_aa: CASSLSGNIQYF
d_call: TRBD2; clone_size: .; v_call: TRBV5-4; j_call: TRBJ2-3; cdr3_nt: TGTGCCAGCAGCGCCAAACTAGCGCCGGATACGCAGTATTTT; cdr3_aa: CASSAKLAPDTQYF
d_call: .; clone_size: .; v_call: TRBV12-3/TRBV12-4; j_call: TRBJ2-7; cdr3_nt: TGTGCCAGCAGTCCTCAAGACAGGTCCTACGAGCAGTACTTC; cdr3_aa: CASSPQDRSYEQYF
d_call: .; clone_size: .; v_call: TRBV5-1; j_call: TRBJ2-1; cdr3_nt: TGCGCCAGCAGCTTGGCTGACAGTTCGGGTGAGCAGTTCTTC; cdr3_aa: CASSLADSSGEQFF
d_call: TRBD1; clone_size: .; v_call: TRBV20-1; j_call: TRBJ1-1; cdr3_nt: TGCAGTGCTAGAGGGGGACAGGGGCTGGAAGCTTTCTTT; cdr3_aa: CSARGGQGLEAFF
d_call: .; clone_size: .; v_call: TRBV24-1; j_call: TRBJ1-1; cdr3_nt: TGTGCCACCAGTGATGCGGGCACTGAAGCTTTCTTT; cdr3_aa: CATSDAGTEAFF
d_call: .; clone_size: .; v_call: TRBV19; j_call: TRBJ2-7; cdr3_nt: TGTGCCAGTAGTACTAGGACAGCGCCCTACGAGCAGTACTTC; cdr3_aa: CASSTRTAPYEQYF
d_call: TRBD1; clone_size: .; v_call: TRBV6-5; j_call: TRBJ1-6; cdr3_nt: TGTGCCAGCAGTTACTCGGGGACAGGGGTTCCGGACGGCAGATCACCCCTCCACTTT; cdr3_aa: CASSYSGTGVPDGRSPLHF